The entry below describes one T cell receptor beta chain. This sample is drawn from a study of cytomegalovirus exposure and HLA in healthy donors. Per germline, CDR1 GTSNPN and CDR2 SVGIG (reference sequence). This CDR3 region has 12 residues. Trimming removed 5 bases at V and 4 bases at J, with 11 bases between. The PCR made use of 60 Vbeta and 13 Jbeta primers. The table came from immunoSEQ multiplex PCR; TCRdb's copy has only in-frame clones and leaves some out. The sample yields 150,000 to 200,000 clones, roughly three quarters seen once. The chain couples TRBV30 to TRBJ1-2; tentative D call: TRBD1 (5 bases). Material: PBMCs. The TCR was taken from a male donor in good health and CMV-seronegative. CDR3 DNA: TGTGCCTGGGACCGGGGGGGCTATGGCTACACCTTC. Translation gives CAWDRGGYGYTF.